The next 3 T cell receptor beta chains were all read from a single sample in a study of blood T cell repertoires in COVID-19. Libraries were prepared by immunoSEQ multiplex PCR; TCRdb keeps only in-frame clonotypes and omits some of them. The table records about 350,000 clones, approximately 86% of them present only once. Sequenced input: peripheral blood. These receptors came from an older woman with COVID-19, enrolled during active disease.

The gene calls are TRBV27 and TRBJ1-1; TRBD1 agrees at 8 bases. This CDR3 is 15 amino acids long. Trimming cost V 6 bases and J 5 bases; bases outside gene matches: 11. Germline V gene lookup returns CDR1 MNHEY and CDR2 SMNVEV (reference sequence). The CDR3 spells CASRSTRQGTTEAFF. The DNA of the CDR3 is TGTGCCAGCAGATCGACCCGACAGGGGACTACTGAAGCTTTCTTT.

The gene calls are TRBV7-9 and TRBJ1-1, with TRBD1 identical over 9 bases. The V and J ends lost 6 bases and 1 base, in that order; junction bases with no gene match: 3. The CDR3 length is 14 residues. The germline CDR1 and CDR2 sequences are SEHNR and FQNEAQ (reference sequence). The CDR3, as DNA: TGTGCCAGCAGACTGGGACAGGGGAACACTGAAGCTTTCTTT. Its protein is CASRLGQGNTEAFF.

This clone was seen just once. The DNA for the CDR3 is TGCAGCGCCGGGACAGGGTTCTCCTACGAGCAGTACTTC. As protein: CSAGTGFSYEQYF. The V gene is TRBV29-1, the J gene TRBJ2-7; 9 positions agree with TRBD1. The junction had 4 bases not matched to a gene; V was cut back by 7 bases and J by 0 bases. Germline CDR1 and CDR2: SQVTM and ANQGSEA. The CDR3 has 13 amino acids.